The T cell receptor (beta chain) under discussion was sequenced for a study of blood T cell repertoires in COVID-19. At the level of the study: Nucleic acid was either cDNA or gDNA, and it came from T cells, B-cell-depleted T cells, or PBMCs.

Per the study methods: Quantification of nucleated cells was approximated via reference gene primer amplification. Generated by immunoSEQ multiplex PCR, the TCRdb table keeps only in-frame clones and is missing some. V, J and clone size are those of that table, while D and trimming were read from the DNA. The sample includes approximately 240,000 clones, around 82% of them seen just once. V lost 0 bases, J lost 1 base, and 7 bases stayed unmatched. CDR1 and CDR2 from the germline V gene are SGDLS and YYNGEE. The CDR3 spans 17 residues. Sequencing was performed on peripheral blood. V gene TRBV9 combines with J gene TRBJ2-3, with 8 nucleotides matching TRBD2. The receptor comes from an elderly woman with active or convalescent COVID-19. CDR3 sequence: CASSVVSGRGGTDTQYF. The CDR3 nucleotides are TGTGCCAGCAGCGTAGTCAGCGGGAGAGGAGGCACAGATACGCAGTATTTT.